The 16 T cell receptor beta chains given below trace back to one sample, sequenced in a study of shared clonotypes between healthy human individuals. Naive-designated CD8 cells lacked CD45RO, were positively enriched for CCR7, and omitted terminally differentiated effector memory CD45RA+ cells. The repertoire was sequenced with immunoSEQ multiplex PCR; TCRdb's copy has only in-frame clones and lacks some. Among roughly 1,800,000 clones listed, approximately 94% were seen once. Sequenced sample: naive CD8+ T cells sorted from blood. Receptors originate from a man between 18 and 29 years old in good health.

The CDR3 bases are TGTGCCAGCAGTTACGGCCTAGATAACACCGGGGAGCTGTTTTTT. Protein sequence: CASSYGLDNTGELFF. The chain recombines TRBV6-5 with TRBJ2-2; D ambiguous. Germline values: CDR1 MNHEY, CDR2 SVGAGI. Trimming removed 2 bases at V and 2 bases at J, with 9 bases between. This CDR3 comprises 15 residues.

This clone is a singleton in its sample. At one boundary the junction diverges from the germline segment, which might be a read error. This chain joins TRBV9 and TRBJ2-3; the match to TRBD2 covers 10 bases. The CDR3 covers 18 residues. Germline lookup yields CDR1 SGDLS and CDR2 YYNGEE. This CDR3 reads CASGVVPLAGEYTDTQYF. The CDR3 nucleotides read TGTGCCAGCGGCGTAGTCCCCCTAGCGGGAGAGTACACAGATACGCAGTATTTT.

V gene TRBV6-5 combines with J gene TRBJ1-5; D gene ambiguous. The CDR3 has 14 amino acids. Germline values: CDR1 MNHEY, CDR2 SVGAGI. The V end lost 6 bases, the J end lost 1 base, and 10 bases lay between the germline ends. CDR3 amino acids: CASRPTVSNQPQHF. The CDR3 DNA reads TGTGCCAGCAGACCGACTGTCAGCAATCAGCCCCAGCATTTT.

V is TRBV14 and J is TRBJ2-3; 9 bases are shared with TRBD2. Losses at the gene ends were 1 base for V and 2 bases for J; bases not matched to a gene: 13. Per the germline V gene, CDR1 is SGHDN and CDR2 is FVKESK. CDR3 length: 19 amino acids. CDR3 residues: CASSQAMGLAAPPTDTQYF. Here the CDR3 DNA reads TGTGCCAGCAGCCAAGCTATGGGACTAGCAGCCCCCCCCACAGATACGCAGTATTTT.

The chain recombines TRBV5-1 with TRBJ2-7, with TRBD2 as a possible D gene (6 bases). Germline CDR1 and CDR2: SGHRS and YFSETQ. Trimming cost V 7 bases and J 0 bases, with 11 bases left between them. The CDR3 spans 13 residues. The CDR3: CASGEDSSYEQYF. The CDR3 DNA is TGCGCCAGCGGGGAGGATAGCTCCTACGAGCAGTACTTC.

The chain recombines TRBV7-3 with TRBJ2-1; tentatively, D is TRBD2 (6 bases). The CDR3 is 15 amino acids. V was pared by 2 bases and J by 7 bases, with 15 bases between. Germline V gene lookup returns CDR1 SGHTA and CDR2 FQGTGA. The CDR3 DNA is TGTGCCAGCAGCTTATTCCCGGGGGTTTATAATGAGCAGTTCTTC. It encodes CASSLFPGVYNEQFF. The full variable domain, rest sourced from reference TRBV7-3 and TRBJ2-1, is GAGVSQTPSNKVTEKGKYVELRCDPISGHTALYWYRQSLGQGPEFLIYFQGTGAADDSGLPNDRFFAVRPEGSVSTLKIQRTERGDSAVYLCASSLFPGVYNEQFFGPGTRLTVL.

This clone was recorded only once. The rearrangement uses TRBV9 and TRBJ2-3; 8 bases are shared with TRBD2. Germline CDR1 reads SGDLS; CDR2 reads YYNGEE. The CDR3 runs 17 residues. Trimming took 0 bases from V and 1 from J; bases not matched to a gene: 7. The CDR3 spells CASSVEGSREGTDTQYF. CDR3 coding DNA: TGTGCCAGCAGCGTAGAAGGTTCGCGGGAGGGCACAGATACGCAGTATTTT.

This clone was found once. The gene calls are TRBV5-6 and TRBJ2-5; 7 bases are a match to TRBD2. The V gene end was trimmed by 2 bases and the J gene end by 2 bases; junction bases not matched to a gene: 6. There are 15 residues in the CDR3. Germline-derived CDR1 and CDR2 are SGHDT and YYEEEE. CDR3: CASSFFPSGQETQYF. The CDR3 region has the DNA TGTGCCAGCAGCTTTTTTCCTAGCGGACAAGAGACCCAGTACTTC.

A single count supports this clone. The chain carries TRBV5-4 and TRBJ2-7, with TRBD2 matching over 7 bases. V shed 4 bases, J shed 4 bases, and the junction held 11 bases outside the gene matches. The CDR3 sequence is 15 residues long. Germline-derived CDR1 and CDR2 are SGHNT and YYREEE (reference sequence). For the CDR3, the DNA is TGTGCCAGCAGCCCCTCAGCGGGGAGGGGATACGAGCAGTACTTC. Its translation is CASSPSAGRGYEQYF.

Turning to this clone: Other nucleotide sequences from this sample produce the same CDR3. The V and J genes are TRBV28 and TRBJ2-7; D remains unclear. The CDR3 covers 12 residues. CDR1 and CDR2 (germline): MDHEN, SYDVKM. With 3 bases removed from V and 4 bases from J, the gap between germline ends came to 7 bases. In nucleotides, the CDR3 is TGTGCCAGCAGTTTGGGGTCTTACGAGCAGTACTTC. The encoded protein is CASSLGSYEQYF.

This clone was picked up one time. V gene TRBV2 combines with J gene TRBJ2-7; 9 bases are shared with TRBD1. CDR1 is SNHLY, CDR2 FYNNEI, per germline. V gave up 2 bases and J gave up 3 bases; unmatched junction bases: 8. The CDR3 has 16 amino acids. Here the CDR3 reads CASSESATGGVYEQYF. The CDR3 DNA is TGTGCCAGCAGTGAATCTGCGACAGGGGGGGTCTACGAGCAGTACTTC.

The chain employs TRBV11-2 and TRBJ2-2, with 10 positions matching TRBD2. The CDR3 extends over 19 amino acids. V trimming: 5 bases; J trimming: 4 bases; junction bases outside the gene matches: 16. CDR1 is SGHAT, CDR2 FQNNGV, per germline. The CDR3 DNA reads TGTGCCAGCAGCGCAAAGGGTGATAGCGGGAGGTATAGCACCGGGGAGCTGTTTTTT. This sequence encodes CASSAKGDSGRYSTGELFF.

CDR3 protein: CAWSASSTSGNYETQYF. DNA for the CDR3: TGTGCCTGGAGTGCAAGCTCGACTAGCGGGAATTACGAGACCCAGTACTTC. The chain links TRBV30 to TRBJ2-5; 11 bases agree with TRBD2. The CDR3 is made up of 17 amino acids. From germline, CDR1 is GTSNPN and CDR2 SVGIG (reference sequence). The junction had 12 bases not matched to a gene; V was cut back by 1 base and J by 5 bases.

V is TRBV6-6 and J is TRBJ1-4; 8 bases are shared with TRBD1. CDR3 size: 15 residues. The junction had 7 bases not matched to a gene; V was cut back by 4 bases and J by 6 bases. Germline V gives CDR1 MNHNY, CDR2 SVGAGI (reference sequence). CDR3 sequence reads: CASSSLQGGHEKLFF. In nucleotides, the CDR3 is TGTGCCAGCAGTTCCCTACAGGGGGGACATGAAAAACTGTTTTTT.

J is TRBJ2-2 and V is TRBV5-1, with a weak D call TRBD1 (5 bases). V was clipped by 1 base and J by 4 bases, with 8 bases between them. CDR3 size: 14 residues. Germline CDR1 SGHRS, CDR2 YFSETQ. The CDR3 spells CASSLTGVTGELFF. CDR3 in DNA: TGCGCCAGCAGCTTGACAGGAGTCACCGGGGAGCTGTTTTTT.

This chain uses TRBV30 with TRBJ2-7; the D is unclear. Trimming took 0 bases from V and 0 from J, leaving 12 bases between them. CDR1 is GTSNPN, CDR2 SVGIG, per germline (reference sequence). The CDR3 is 15 residues long. This chain's CDR3 is CAWSVPHTYSYEQYF. CDR3 DNA: TGTGCCTGGAGTGTACCCCACACCTACTCCTACGAGCAGTACTTC.